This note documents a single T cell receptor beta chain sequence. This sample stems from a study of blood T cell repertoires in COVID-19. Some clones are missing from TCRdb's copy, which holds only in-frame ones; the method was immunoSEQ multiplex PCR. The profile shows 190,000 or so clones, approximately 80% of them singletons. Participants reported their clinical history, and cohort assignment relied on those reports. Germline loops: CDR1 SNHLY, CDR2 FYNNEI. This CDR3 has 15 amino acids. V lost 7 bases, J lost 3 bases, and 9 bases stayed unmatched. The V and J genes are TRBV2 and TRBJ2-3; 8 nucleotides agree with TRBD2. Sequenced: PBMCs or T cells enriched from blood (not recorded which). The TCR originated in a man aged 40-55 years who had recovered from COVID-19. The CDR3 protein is CASTLLTSETDTQYF. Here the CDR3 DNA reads TGTGCCAGCACCCTGTTGACTAGCGAAACAGATACGCAGTATTTT.